This T cell receptor beta chain derives from a study of cytomegalovirus exposure and HLA in healthy donors. The CDR3 loop spans 16 amino acids. V shed 6 bases and J shed 2 bases, with 20 bases lying between them. Germline V lookup: CDR1 SNHLY, CDR2 FYNNEI. Everyone who donated was a healthy bone marrow donor. Broader study findings: For most subjects, TCR beta sequences were reported to predict HLA-A and HLA-B alleles with accuracy. The number of N-insertions in an Asian-associated ancestry cluster was reportedly below the approximately 700-donor mean in a later analysis. Some TCR beta chains (around 180 of them) were listed as cytomegalovirus-associated.

Regarding this clone: The antigen remains undetermined.

PCR was performed using 60 Vbeta and 13 Jbeta primers. Clones were read by immunoSEQ multiplex PCR, and TCRdb kept only the in-frame ones, dropping some. The table has 75,000 to 90,000 clones, around three fifths seen once. The clonotype was recovered from a woman in her thirties or forties in good health and CMV-seropositive. The sample taken for sequencing was PBMCs. The V gene is TRBV2, the J gene TRBJ2-7; weak D call: TRBD1 (5 bases). The CDR3 loop is CASSDLSPGMAYEQYF. The CDR3 coding sequence is TGTGCCAGCAGCGACCTGTCCCCAGGGATGGCCTACGAGCAGTACTTC.